These 30 T cell receptor beta chains were sequenced from one sample in a study of cytomegalovirus exposure and HLA in healthy donors. 13 Jbeta primers and 60 Vbeta primers were used for the PCR. Clones were read by immunoSEQ multiplex PCR, and TCRdb kept only the in-frame ones, dropping some. The sample holds 150,000 to 200,000 clones, 81% seen once. The sequenced material came from PBMCs. The receptors originated from a man aged 45-65 years in good health and CMV-seronegative.

The chain is built from TRBV12-5 and TRBJ2-7; unclear D gene. Trimming took off 5 bases at V and 4 bases at J, with 9 bases between the two ends. CDR3 length: 12 residues. The germline V gene has CDR1 LGHNT and CDR2 FRNRAP. Here the CDR3 reads CASGSSRYEQYF. CDR3 bases: TGTGCTAGTGGTAGTTCCCGGTACGAGCAGTACTTC.

The chain has TRBV4-3 and TRBJ1-4; 8 bases are shared with TRBD1. CDR3 length: 14 residues. V was pared by 6 bases and J by 7 bases, with 7 bases of the junction left unmatched. Per the germline V gene, CDR1 is LGHNA and CDR2 is YSLEER. This CDR3 reads CASSPQGVGEKLFF. The CDR3 nucleotides read TGCGCCAGCAGTCCACAGGGGGTTGGTGAAAAACTGTTTTTT.

The rearrangement links TRBV4-3 to TRBJ1-2; 7 bases align to TRBD1. CDR1 is LGHNA, CDR2 YSLEER, per germline. The V segment lost 0 bases and the J segment 5 bases; nucleotides outside the gene matches: 6. This CDR3 comprises 15 residues. The DNA of the CDR3 is TGCGCCAGCAGCCAAGAACAGGGGCCCAGTTATGGCTACACCTTC. Translating gives CASSQEQGPSYGYTF.

The J gene is TRBJ1-1, the V gene TRBV4-1, with D maybe TRBD1 (5 bases). Deletions cut 3 bases from V and 0 bases from J, with 17 bases between. The CDR3 sequence is 17 residues long. CDR1 and CDR2 (germline): MGHRA, YSYEKL. The CDR3 is CASSQAVAGHMNTEAFF. CDR3 bases: TGCGCCAGCAGCCAGGCCGTGGCAGGGCATATGAACACTGAAGCTTTCTTT.

CDR3 coding DNA: TGTGCCAGCAGCGCCGCTAGCGGGGGGCTCCAAGAGACCCAGTACTTC. This gives the protein CASSAASGGLQETQYF. The rearrangement joins TRBV9 to TRBJ2-5; TRBD2 agrees at 11 bases. This CDR3 has 16 amino acids. V lost 3 bases and J lost 1; bases outside the gene matches: 5. Germline lookup yields CDR1 SGDLS and CDR2 YYNGEE.

This rearrangement joins TRBV9 to TRBJ2-2; TRBD1 is a possible D gene (5 bases). Trimming removed 0 bases from V and 2 bases from J, with 8 bases in between. This CDR3 comprises 15 residues. Looked up from germline, CDR1 is SGDLS and CDR2 is YYNGEE. Written as DNA, the CDR3 is TGTGCCAGCAGCGTAGCGACAGAAAACACCGGGGAGCTGTTTTTT. It is translated as CASSVATENTGELFF.

Concerning this clone: The junction does not match germline at one end; this may be a read error. The gene calls are TRBV7-9 and TRBJ1-2; TRBD1 matches 8 bases. Germline CDR1 and CDR2: SEHNR and FQNEAQ (reference sequence). The CDR3 runs to 14 residues. CDR3 sequence: CSSSFPGQGYGYTF. In DNA form, the CDR3 reads TGTTCCAGCAGCTTCCCCGGACAGGGCTATGGCTACACCTTC.

This chain joins TRBV7-3 and TRBJ1-2; TRBD1 is a possible D gene (6 bases). The CDR3 sequence is 13 residues long. Germline V gene sequence: CDR1 SGHTA, CDR2 FQGTGA. V gave up 2 bases and J gave up 7 bases, with 11 bases separating them. CDR3 sequence (DNA): TGTGCCAGCAGCTTATCTACAGGGAGTGGCTACACCTTC. Protein sequence: CASSLSTGSGYTF. The full variable domain, in which reference TRBV7-3 and TRBJ1-2 provide the parts outside the CDR3, is GAGVSQTPSNKVTEKGKYVELRCDPISGHTALYWYRQSLGQGPEFLIYFQGTGAADDSGLPNDRFFAVRPEGSVSTLKIQRTERGDSAVYLCASSLSTGSGYTFGSGTRLTVV.

The chain couples TRBV5-4 to TRBJ1-5; possibly TRBD1 for D (5 bases). Trimming took 0 bases from V and 3 from J, leaving 7 bases between them. The CDR3 is 14 amino acids. CDR1 is SGHNT, CDR2 YYREEE, per germline (reference sequence). The chain's CDR3 is CASSLGQTNQPQHF. Here the CDR3 DNA reads TGTGCCAGCAGCTTGGGACAGACCAATCAGCCCCAGCATTTT.

The chain has TRBV19 and TRBJ1-5, with a tentative D call TRBD1 (6 bases). CDR3 length: 15 residues. Trimming pared 5 bases from V and 5 bases from J, leaving 16 bases between. The germline V gene has CDR1 LNHDA and CDR2 SQIVND (reference sequence). This chain's CDR3 is CASSRQEASYQPQHF. The CDR3 DNA reads as TGTGCCAGTAGTCGACAGGAAGCATCTTATCAGCCCCAGCATTTT.

As for this clone: At one of its ends the junction is not consistent with the germline gene, which may arise from a read error. V gene TRBV7-9 combines with J gene TRBJ1-5, with 11 bases lining up with TRBD1. The CDR3 has 18 amino acids. Germline V gene data show CDR1 as SEHNR and CDR2 as FQNEAQ (reference sequence). The CDR3: CSSSAGQGDGLGNQPQHF. In DNA, the CDR3 is TGTTCCAGCAGCGCGGGACAGGGGGACGGGCTGGGCAATCAGCCCCAGCATTTT.

This sequence joins TRBV20-1 and TRBJ2-5; maybe TRBD2 (5 bases). This CDR3 is 11 amino acids long. In germline, CDR1 is DFQATT, CDR2 SNEGSKA (reference sequence). V lost 6 bases and J lost 5, with 10 bases in between. The CDR3 nucleotides read TGCAGTGCGGGCGGGTTGGAGACCCAGTACTTC. This encodes CSAGGLETQYF.

The J gene is TRBJ2-2, the V gene TRBV19; 14 bases match TRBD2. V was pared by 5 bases and J by 6 bases, with 8 bases of the junction left unmatched. Germline-derived CDR1 and CDR2 are LNHDA and SQIVND (reference sequence). The CDR3 loop spans 17 amino acids. The CDR3 protein is CASSAGTSGGLAGELFF. The CDR3 region has the DNA TGTGCCAGTAGTGCCGGGACTAGCGGGGGTTTAGCCGGGGAGCTGTTTTTT.

The chain recombines TRBV6-5 with TRBJ1-1; TRBD1 matches 7 bases. The trim removed 3 bases at V and 7 bases at J, leaving 8 bases unmatched. The CDR3 has 14 amino acids. Germline assignment: CDR1 MNHEY and CDR2 SVGAGI. This chain's CDR3 is CASSYTRQGYEAFF. The DNA for the CDR3 is TGTGCCAGCAGTTATACGAGACAGGGCTATGAAGCTTTCTTT.

V and J are TRBV15 and TRBJ1-2; D remains unclear. This CDR3 has 13 residues. V was pared by 3 bases and J by 3 bases, with 8 bases between. Germline values: CDR1 LNHNV, CDR2 YYDKDF (reference sequence). CDR3 sequence (DNA): TGTGCCACCAGCAGGTACCTAGACTATGGCTACACCTTC. Amino acid sequence: CATSRYLDYGYTF.

V usage is TRBV4-1 and J usage is TRBJ2-7; possibly TRBD1 for D (5 bases). This CDR3 is 14 amino acids long. Germline values: CDR1 MGHRA, CDR2 YSYEKL. With 1 base removed from V and 4 bases from J, the gap between germline ends came to 11 bases. The CDR3 reads CASSQAGKGYEQYF. The DNA for the CDR3 is TGCGCCAGCAGCCAAGCAGGGAAGGGATACGAGCAGTACTTC.

This clone is a singleton in its sample. The J gene is TRBJ2-1, the V gene TRBV9; 8 bases are a match to TRBD1. Losses at the gene ends were 4 bases for V and 7 bases for J; bases not matched to a gene: 10. CDR3 length: 15 amino acids. Germline V gene lookup returns CDR1 SGDLS and CDR2 YYNGEE. This CDR3 reads CASSTRTGLKNEQFF. CDR3 DNA sequence: TGTGCCAGCAGCACTCGGACAGGGCTCAAAAATGAGCAGTTCTTC. The full variable domain, rest sourced from reference TRBV9 and TRBJ2-1, is DSGVTQTPKHLITATGQRVTLRCSPRSGDLSVYWYQQSLDQGLQFLIQYYNGEERAKGNILERFSAQQFPDLHSELNLSSLELGDSALYFCASSTRTGLKNEQFFGPGTRLTVL.

This clone was counted between two and nine times. The V and J genes are TRBV19 and TRBJ1-1; TRBD1 is a possible D gene (5 bases). CDR1 and CDR2 from the germline V gene are LNHDA and SQIVND (reference sequence). CDR3 size: 14 residues. The ends were cut back, 5 bases at V and 5 bases at J, with 15 bases in the middle. CDR3 nucleotide sequence: TGTGCCAGTAGTCCGTCAAGGGGCAGGACTGAAGCTTTCTTT. Translating gives CASSPSRGRTEAFF.

The V and J genes are TRBV4-3 and TRBJ2-7; 8 bases line up with TRBD1. The CDR3 sequence is 15 residues long. Per the germline V gene, CDR1 is LGHNA and CDR2 is YSLEER. Trimming at V came to 4 bases and at J to 2 bases, leaving 7 bases not matched to a gene. CDR3 sequence: CASSLQVQGAYEQYF. In DNA form, the CDR3 reads TGCGCCAGCAGCCTCCAAGTACAGGGGGCCTACGAGCAGTACTTC.

This rearrangement joins TRBV7-2 to TRBJ1-1; 7 bases are a match to TRBD1. Germline V lookup: CDR1 SGHTA, CDR2 FQGNSA. The CDR3 consists of 15 residues. After removal of 1 base from V and 1 base from J, the junction contained 3 bases not matched to a gene. CDR3 loop: CASSLGHRGNTEAFF. In DNA, the CDR3 is TGTGCCAGCAGCTTAGGACACAGGGGGAACACTGAAGCTTTCTTT.

This sequence joins TRBV5-6 and TRBJ2-7; D may be TRBD1 (6 bases). Trimming left V 4 bases short and J 3 bases short, with 8 bases between. Germline CDR1 reads SGHDT; CDR2 reads YYEEEE. CDR3 length: 12 residues. The DNA of the CDR3 is TGTGCCAGCAGCGCAGGGGTCTACGAGCAGTACTTC. Encoded protein: CASSAGVYEQYF.

J is TRBJ1-4 and V is TRBV7-8; D is ambiguous. This CDR3 region has 13 residues. V was trimmed by 3 bases and J by 12 bases, leaving 14 bases between them. The germline CDR1 and CDR2 sequences are SGHVS and FQNEAQ. The CDR3 bases are TGTGCCAGCAGCTTTCGTCCCTGGGCAGAACTGTTTTTT. Its translation is CASSFRPWAELFF.

Only one count was recorded for this clone. This CDR3 is CASSVPSDTQYF. The CDR3 DNA reads as TGTGCCAGCAGCGTCCCGTCTGATACGCAGTATTTT. The chain carries TRBV27 and TRBJ2-3; D not resolved. This CDR3 is built from 12 residues. Germline V gene sequence: CDR1 MNHEY, CDR2 SMNVEV (reference sequence). V shed 6 bases and J shed 6 bases, with 10 bases lying between them.

A few counts support this clone. The chain combines TRBV6-1 with TRBJ2-3; weak D call: TRBD1 (6 bases). There are 15 residues in the CDR3. Germline V gene lookup returns CDR1 MNHNS and CDR2 SASEGT. Trimming removed 2 bases from V and 4 bases from J, with 13 bases in between. The CDR3 loop reads CASSEPGRGSDTQYF. Written as DNA, the CDR3 is TGTGCCAGCAGTGAACCCGGCAGGGGCTCAGATACGCAGTATTTT.

The chain carries TRBV28 and TRBJ1-1; no definite D call. CDR1 MDHEN and CDR2 SYDVKM come from the germline V gene. V lost 7 bases and J 6 bases, leaving 12 bases between the germline ends. The CDR3 covers 12 residues. CDR3 loop: CASISRRAEAFF. The CDR3 coding sequence is TGTGCCAGCATATCTCGGAGGGCTGAAGCTTTCTTT.

The chain has TRBV7-2 and TRBJ2-1; tentatively, D is TRBD2 (5 bases). Trimming took off 2 bases at V and 2 bases at J, with 10 bases between the two ends. CDR1 is SGHTA and CDR2 is FQGNSA in the germline V gene. The CDR3 has 15 residues. For the CDR3, the DNA is TGTGCCAGCAGCTTACATAGCGAAGCCTACAATGAGCAGTTCTTC. Amino acid sequence: CASSLHSEAYNEQFF.

The genes are TRBV18 and TRBJ1-1, with 10 nucleotides matching TRBD1. The trim removed 3 bases at V and 6 bases at J, leaving 1 base unmatched. There are 13 residues in the CDR3. Germline V gene sequence: CDR1 KGHSH, CDR2 LQKENI. The CDR3 region is CASSPDRGSEAFF. The DNA of the CDR3 is TGTGCCAGCTCACCGGACAGGGGGTCTGAAGCTTTCTTT.

The J gene is TRBJ2-7, the V gene TRBV2; a possible D gene is TRBD2 (5 bases). CDR3 length: 14 amino acids. Germline CDR1 is SNHLY and CDR2 is FYNNEI. The V and J ends lost 1 base and 6 bases respectively, with 13 bases between them. The CDR3 reads CASSEVLSGTEQYF. The CDR3 region has the DNA TGTGCCAGCAGTGAAGTGTTGTCGGGAACCGAGCAGTACTTC.

This clone appeared once. The chain is built from TRBV9 and TRBJ2-2; 9 bases agree with TRBD2. The CDR3 runs to 17 residues. Germline lookup yields CDR1 SGDLS and CDR2 YYNGEE. After removal of 0 bases from V and 7 bases from J, the junction contained 10 bases not matched to a gene. CDR3 DNA: TGTGCCAGCAGCGTAGTAGGGACTAGCCTGAGGGGCGGGGAGCTGTTTTTT. This sequence encodes CASSVVGTSLRGGELFF.

The V and J genes are TRBV9 and TRBJ1-1; D is uncertain. Trimming shortened V by 1 base and J by 1 base, and 11 bases separated the two germline ends. This CDR3 is built from 15 residues. CDR1 and CDR2 from the germline V gene are SGDLS and YYNGEE. Here the CDR3 reads CASSVSGEGNTEAFF. The CDR3 DNA reads TGTGCCAGCAGCGTATCGGGCGAGGGGAACACTGAAGCTTTCTTT.